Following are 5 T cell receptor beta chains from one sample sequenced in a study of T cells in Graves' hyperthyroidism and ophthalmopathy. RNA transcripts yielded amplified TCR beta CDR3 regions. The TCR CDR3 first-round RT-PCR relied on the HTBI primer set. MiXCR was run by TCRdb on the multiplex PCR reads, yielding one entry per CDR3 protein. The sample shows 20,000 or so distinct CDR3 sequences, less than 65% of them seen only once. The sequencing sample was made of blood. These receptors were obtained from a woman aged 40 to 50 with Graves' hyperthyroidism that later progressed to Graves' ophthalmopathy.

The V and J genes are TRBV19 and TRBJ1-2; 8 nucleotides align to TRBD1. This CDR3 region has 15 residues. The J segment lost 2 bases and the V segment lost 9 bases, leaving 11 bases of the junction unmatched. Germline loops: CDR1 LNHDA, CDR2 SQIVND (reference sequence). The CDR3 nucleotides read TGTGCCAGCAGGGACAGGTCCACGGGAAACTATGGCTACACCTTC. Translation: CASRDRSTGNYGYTF.

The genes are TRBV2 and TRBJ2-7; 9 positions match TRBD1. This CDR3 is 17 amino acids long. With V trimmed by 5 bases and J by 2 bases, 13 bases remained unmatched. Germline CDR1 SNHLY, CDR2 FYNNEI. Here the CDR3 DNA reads TGTGCCAGCAGTTCCTCCCCGGGGGACAGGGACCCCTACGAGCAGTACTTC. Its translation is CASSSSPGDRDPYEQYF.

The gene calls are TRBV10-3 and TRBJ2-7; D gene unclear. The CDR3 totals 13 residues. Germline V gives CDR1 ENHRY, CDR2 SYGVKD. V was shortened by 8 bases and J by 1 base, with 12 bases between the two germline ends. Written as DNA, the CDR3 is TGTGCCATCGGCAGCATTAAATCCTACGAGCAGTACTTC. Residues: CAIGSIKSYEQYF.

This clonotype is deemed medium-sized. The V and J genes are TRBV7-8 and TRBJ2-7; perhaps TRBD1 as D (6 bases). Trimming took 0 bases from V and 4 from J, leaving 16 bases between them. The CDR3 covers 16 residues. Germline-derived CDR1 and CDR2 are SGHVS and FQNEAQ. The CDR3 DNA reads TGTGCCAGCAGCTTAGCTAGCCCTGGGGGCCTGTACGAGCAGTACTTC. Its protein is CASSLASPGGLYEQYF.

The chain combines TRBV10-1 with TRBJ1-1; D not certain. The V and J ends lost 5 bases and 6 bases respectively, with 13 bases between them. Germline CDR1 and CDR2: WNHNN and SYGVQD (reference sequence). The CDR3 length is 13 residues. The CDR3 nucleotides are TGCGCCAGCAGTTCTAACCGTCAGTCTGAAGCTTTCTTT. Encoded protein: CASSSNRQSEAFF.